Listed here is a single T cell receptor beta chain. No antigen is known for it. The data were obtained in a study of T cell responses to AZD1222 COVID-19 vaccine. Regarding the study as a whole: Most donors were white British, females outnumbered males, and clonal diversity was possibly underestimated. Baseline serostatus was positive in only five to seven AZD1222 recipients. An increase in Spike-specific TCR breadth and depth was observed after two AZD1222 doses. None of the repertoires were sampled until the peak T cell response had passed.

This table comes from immunoSEQ multiplex PCR, and its TCRdb copy is limited to in-frame clones, with some not included. The table shows about 120,000 clones, with roughly 92% occurring only once. After removal of 1 base from V and 10 bases from J, the junction contained 8 bases not matched to a gene. The CDR3 sequence is 15 residues long. Germline values: CDR1 SGHTA, CDR2 FQGNSA. Sequencing was performed on peripheral blood, taken 28 days after the second AZD1222 dose. The receptor was isolated from an adult who received the AZD1222 COVID-19 vaccine. The rearrangement uses TRBV7-2 and TRBJ1-4; 8 positions agree with TRBD1. The CDR3: CASSLDRTGFTKLFF. The CDR3, as DNA: TGTGCCAGCAGCTTAGACCGGACAGGGTTCACAAAACTGTTTTTT.